This section outlines one TCR beta chain sequence together with its context. The target antigen is unknown. TCRdb reanalyzed the 5' RACE reads and collapses them to one entry per CDR3 protein, without DNA. The table lists approximately 340,000 distinct CDR3 sequences, with 2% in the top ten. These data are taken from a study of monozygotic twins with inflammatory bowel disease. Overall study findings and caveats: No distinction between different T cell subtypes was possible.

Germline-derived CDR1 and CDR2 are GTSNPN and SVGIG (reference sequence). The CDR3 covers 14 residues. This TCR was recovered from a human donor with ulcerative colitis or Crohn's disease, or a healthy co-twin of an affected twin (not recorded which). The V and J genes are TRBV30 and TRBJ2-7; there is no DNA to check the TCRdb D call of TRBD2. Sequenced material: blood. This CDR3 reads CAWSRLADSYEQYF.